Presented here are 23 T cell receptor beta chains from one specimen sequenced in a study of OX40 agonist ivuxolimab in advanced cancers. The method was immunoSEQ multiplex PCR; TCRdb's version includes in-frame clones alone and lacks a portion of them. The sample carries around 100,000 clones, 86% recorded once. This material consisted of CD4+ or CD8+ T cells sorted from blood, taken in a trial of the OX40 agonist ivuxolimab. The receptors come from an adult with an advanced solid tumor such as melanoma, head and neck, liver or kidney cancer.

The rearrangement uses TRBV29-1 and TRBJ1-1; D call uncertain. The length of the CDR3 is 15 residues. V dropped 5 bases and J dropped 1 base, with 17 bases sitting between them. Germline V gene sequence: CDR1 SQVTM, CDR2 ANQGSEA. The CDR3 here is CSVMGTARTNTEAFF. The CDR3 nucleotides are TGCAGCGTTATGGGAACCGCGCGGACGAACACTGAAGCTTTCTTT.

This chain links TRBV30 with TRBJ2-5; 8 positions match TRBD1. The DNA end is a closer match to TRBJ2-7, so the J assignment may be wrong. There are 15 residues in the CDR3. Germline loops: CDR1 GTSNPN, CDR2 SVGIG (reference sequence). The CDR3 reads CAWSVPNRGYYEQYF. The CDR3 nucleotides read TGTGCCTGGAGTGTACCAAACAGGGGGTACTACGAGCAGTACTTC.

This sequence joins TRBV19 and TRBJ2-7, with a weak D call TRBD2 (5 bases). With 6 bases removed from V and 5 bases from J, the gap between germline ends came to 14 bases. This CDR3 is 13 amino acids long. The germline gives CDR1 LNHDA, CDR2 SQIVND (reference sequence). CDR3 bases: TGTGCCAGTAGCCATCAGAGGGAGAACGAGCAGTACTTC. This codes for CASSHQRENEQYF.

Many counts were recorded for this clone. The rearrangement joins TRBV11-2 to TRBJ1-4; D might be TRBD1 (5 bases). Germline V gene lookup returns CDR1 SGHAT and CDR2 FQNNGV. This CDR3 is built from 14 residues. Trimming shortened V by 8 bases and J by 4 bases, and 14 bases separated the two germline ends. CDR3 DNA sequence: TGTGCCAGCGGAGCAGGGCTTAGTAATGAAAAACTGTTTTTT. Translating gives CASGAGLSNEKLFF. Full variable domain (missing parts from reference TRBV11-2 and TRBJ1-4): EAGVAQSPRYKIIEKRQSVAFWCNPISGHATLYWYQQILGQGPKLLIQFQNNGVVDDSQLPKDRFSAERLKGVDSTLKIQPAKLEDSAVYLCASGAGLSNEKLFFGSGTQLSVL.

CDR3 sequence (DNA): TGTGCCAGCAGCAATATAGGCCTAGCGCACGTTCAAGAGACCCAGTACTTC. Translating gives CASSNIGLAHVQETQYF. The chain carries TRBV21-1 and TRBJ2-5; the table's TRBD2 call for D was not verified on the DNA. TRBV21-1 is assigned pseudogene status. The CDR3 extends over 17 amino acids.

The rearrangement uses TRBV5-1 and TRBJ1-1, with D uncertain. Germline V CDR1 and CDR2: SGHRS, YFSETQ. The V end was cut by 3 bases, the J end by 9 bases, with 15 bases between. CDR3 length: 13 residues. The CDR3 loop is CASSSPGSPKAFF. The CDR3 DNA sequence: TGCGCCAGCAGCTCACCCGGGTCGCCAAAAGCTTTCTTT.

The chain has TRBV10-3 and TRBJ1-5; D ambiguous. V shed 3 bases and J shed 4 bases, with 4 bases lying between them. The CDR3 runs 12 residues. Germline V gene data show CDR1 as ENHRY and CDR2 as SYGVKD. CDR3 nucleotide sequence: TGTGCCATCAGTGACCCGAATCAGCCCCAGCATTTT. This sequence encodes CAISDPNQPQHF.

The gene calls are TRBV4-1 and TRBJ1-1, with TRBD1 matching 8 bases. Trimming removed 2 bases from V and 4 bases from J; junction bases left unmatched: 9. This CDR3 is built from 16 residues. Germline CDR1 MGHRA, CDR2 YSYEKL. In DNA, the CDR3 is TGCGCCAGCAGCCAATTTATGACAGGGGTGGGCACTGAAGCTTTCTTT. This encodes CASSQFMTGVGTEAFF.

The rearrangement uses TRBV30 and TRBJ2-5; D remains ambiguous. Trimming removed 5 bases at V and 1 base at J, with 14 bases between. The CDR3 length is 14 residues. Germline lookup yields CDR1 GTSNPN and CDR2 SVGIG (reference sequence). The CDR3 region is CAWGPLNRQETQYF. CDR3 sequence (DNA): TGTGCCTGGGGTCCTTTGAACCGCCAAGAGACCCAGTACTTC.

The gene calls are TRBV19 and TRBJ2-7; 13 bases match TRBD2. CDR3 length: 15 residues. Germline CDR1 is LNHDA and CDR2 is SQIVND (reference sequence). Trimming at V came to 6 bases and at J to 4 bases, leaving 6 bases not matched to a gene. CDR3 DNA: TGTGCCAGTAGCCCCCGGACTAGCGGGAGTTACGAGCAGTACTTC. Translating gives CASSPRTSGSYEQYF.

This chain uses TRBV5-6 with TRBJ2-3; weak D call: TRBD2 (6 bases). V gave up 1 base and J gave up 15 bases, with 12 bases separating them. CDR3 length: 11 residues. CDR1 is SGHDT and CDR2 is YYEEEE in the germline V gene. CDR3 DNA sequence: TGTGCCAGCAGCTTGCTAGCGTCCCTCTATTTT. It specifies CASSLLASLYF.

This sequence joins TRBV19 and TRBJ1-5, with TRBD1 matching 7 bases. The CDR3 is 15 residues long. With V trimmed by 6 bases and J by 2 bases, 7 bases remained unmatched. Germline V gene sequence: CDR1 LNHDA, CDR2 SQIVND (reference sequence). The CDR3 spells CASRRQGEGNQPQHF. The CDR3 nucleotides are TGTGCCAGTAGGAGACAGGGTGAGGGCAATCAGCCCCAGCATTTT.

This chain connects TRBV5-1 to TRBJ2-3, with D perhaps TRBD2 (6 bases). Germline CDR1 and CDR2: SGHRS and YFSETQ. This CDR3 has 15 amino acids. The V gene lost 0 bases and the J gene lost 5 bases, with 13 bases spanning the gap. The CDR3 region is CASSLVGGVIDTQYF. As DNA, the CDR3 is TGCGCCAGCAGCTTGGTGGGCGGGGTGATAGATACGCAGTATTTT.

This clone was found once. The chain has TRBV6-6 and TRBJ2-1; D gene uncertain. Trimming took 4 bases from V and 4 from J, leaving 2 bases between them. This CDR3 has 11 residues. Germline assignment: CDR1 MNHNY and CDR2 SVGAGI (reference sequence). CDR3 sequence (DNA): TGTGCCAGCAGTTTTTACAATGAGCAGTTCTTC. Encoded protein: CASSFYNEQFF.

This chain connects TRBV5-5 to TRBJ1-1, with D maybe TRBD1 (5 bases). The ends were cut back, 4 bases at V and 0 bases at J, with 16 bases in the middle. This CDR3 has 16 residues. CDR1 is SGHKS and CDR2 is YYEKEE in the germline V gene (reference sequence). The CDR3 DNA reads TGTGCCAGCAGCGTAGGACAAGGATTGATGAACACTGAAGCTTTCTTT. It yields the protein CASSVGQGLMNTEAFF.

The gene calls are TRBV27 and TRBJ2-7; 10 bases match TRBD1. Trimming removed 1 base from V and 6 bases from J; junction bases left unmatched: 3. CDR1 is MNHEY, CDR2 SMNVEV, per germline (reference sequence). The CDR3 contains 14 residues. CDR3 region: CASSLWGQGIEQYF. DNA of the CDR3: TGTGCCAGCAGTTTATGGGGACAGGGGATCGAGCAGTACTTC.

This clone was seen a single time. This chain joins TRBV5-1 and TRBJ2-3, with D tentatively TRBD1 (5 bases). Trimming took off 7 bases at V and 4 bases at J, with 16 bases between the two ends. Germline loops: CDR1 SGHRS, CDR2 YFSETQ. This CDR3 contains 14 residues. The CDR3 region has the DNA TGCGCCAGCGGAGATAACCAGGGTTCAGATACGCAGTATTTT. It is translated as CASGDNQGSDTQYF.

This clone showed up just once. DNA of the CDR3: TGTGCCAGCAGCCAAGATTATCACAGGGTACGTGAGCAGTACTTC. It encodes CASSQDYHRVREQYF. V usage is TRBV14 and J usage is TRBJ2-7, with a possible D match to TRBD1 (6 bases). V was cut by 0 bases and J by 7 bases, with 16 bases left in between. In germline, CDR1 is SGHDN, CDR2 FVKESK. The CDR3 runs 15 residues.

The chain has TRBV7-3 and TRBJ2-1; TRBD2 matches 8 bases. The ends lost 4 bases at V and 3 bases at J; junction bases unmatched: 5. This CDR3 contains 15 residues. CDR1 and CDR2 (germline): SGHTA, FQGTGA. The CDR3 DNA reads TGTGCCAGCAGCTCCGGACTAGCACGCTACAATGAGCAGTTCTTC. It is translated as CASSSGLARYNEQFF.

V is TRBV18 and J is TRBJ1-1; weak D call: TRBD1 (5 bases). CDR3 length: 15 residues. Trimming cost V 2 bases and J 1 base, with 11 bases left between them. Germline values: CDR1 KGHSH, CDR2 LQKENI. CDR3 sequence reads: CASSPFAGENTEAFF. CDR3 nucleotides: TGTGCCAGCTCACCATTCGCGGGGGAGAACACTGAAGCTTTCTTT.

CDR3 region: CASSYRGLGNTIYF. CDR3 nucleotides: TGTGCCAGCAGCTACAGGGGGCTAGGAAACACCATATATTTT. The chain is built from TRBV7-9 and TRBJ1-3; 9 bases map to TRBD1. The germline gives CDR1 SEHNR, CDR2 FQNEAQ (reference sequence). The CDR3 totals 14 residues. V shed 4 bases, J shed 4 bases, and the junction held 2 bases outside the gene matches.

V and J are TRBV2 and TRBJ2-7, with 9 positions matching TRBD1. There are 14 residues in the CDR3. The ends lost 6 bases at V and 5 bases at J; junction bases unmatched: 8. From germline, CDR1 is SNHLY and CDR2 FYNNEI. Here the CDR3 DNA reads TGTGCCAGCAGGCGGACAGGGGTCTCTGACGAGCAGTACTTC. It yields the protein CASRRTGVSDEQYF.

The V gene is TRBV5-1, the J gene TRBJ1-1, with 7 positions matching TRBD1. Germline-derived CDR1 and CDR2 are SGHRS and YFSETQ. The CDR3 has 15 residues. The V segment lost 1 base and the J segment 0 bases; nucleotides outside the gene matches: 3. Here the CDR3 reads CASSLRTGVNTEAFF. CDR3 DNA sequence: TGCGCCAGCAGCTTGAGGACAGGCGTGAACACTGAAGCTTTCTTT.